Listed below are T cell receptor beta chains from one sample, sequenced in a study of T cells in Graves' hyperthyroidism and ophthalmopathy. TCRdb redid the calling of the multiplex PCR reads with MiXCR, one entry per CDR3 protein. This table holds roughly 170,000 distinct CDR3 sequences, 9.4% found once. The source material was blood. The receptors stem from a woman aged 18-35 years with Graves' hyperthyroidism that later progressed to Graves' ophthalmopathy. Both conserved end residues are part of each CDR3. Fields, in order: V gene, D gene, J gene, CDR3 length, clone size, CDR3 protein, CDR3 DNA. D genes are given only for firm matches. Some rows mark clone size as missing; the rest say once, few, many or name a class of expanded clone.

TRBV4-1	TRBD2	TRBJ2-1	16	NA	CASSQDWTRGYNEQFF	TGCGCCAGCAGCCAAGACTGGACTAGAGGGTACAATGAGCAGTTCTTC
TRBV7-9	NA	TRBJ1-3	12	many	CASRRNLNTIYF	TGTGCCAGCAGAAGAAACCTAAACACCATATATTTT
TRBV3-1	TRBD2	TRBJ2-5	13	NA	CATGTSGTETQYF	TGTGCCACTGGGACTAGCGGGACAGAGACCCAGTACTTC
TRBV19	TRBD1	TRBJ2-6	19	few	CASSIDGQGSAGGANVLTF	TGTGCCAGTAGTATAGATGGACAGGGATCGGCCGGTGGGGCCAACGTCCTGACTTTC
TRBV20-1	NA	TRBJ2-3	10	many	CSAREGTQYF	TGCAGTGCTAGAGAAGGAACGCAGTATTTT
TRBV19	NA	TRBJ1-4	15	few	CASSVQDATNEKLFF	TGTGCCAGTAGTGTTCAGGACGCAACTAATGAAAAACTGTTTTTT
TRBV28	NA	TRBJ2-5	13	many	CASSPGLKETQYF	TGTGCCAGCAGTCCTGGACTCAAAGAGACCCAGTACTTC
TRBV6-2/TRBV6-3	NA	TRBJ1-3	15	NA	CASRPRPAAGNTIYF	TGTGCCAGCAGACCTCGGCCGGCCGCCGGAAACACCATATATTTT
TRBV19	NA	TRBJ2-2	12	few	CASSQRGWELFF	TGTGCCAGTAGCCAGAGGGGCTGGGAGCTGTTTTTT
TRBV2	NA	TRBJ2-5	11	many	CASSETETQYF	TGTGCCAGCAGTGAGACAGAGACCCAGTACTTC
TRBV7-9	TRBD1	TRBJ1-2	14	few	CASSPPGTGAGYTF	TGTGCCAGCAGCCCCCCCGGGACAGGGGCTGGCTACACCTTC
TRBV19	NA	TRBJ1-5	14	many	CASRAGTENQPQHF	TGTGCCAGTAGGGCCGGGACGGAGAATCAGCCCCAGCATTTT
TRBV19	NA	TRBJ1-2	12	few	CASSILFYGYTF	TGTGCCAGTAGTATTCTCTTCTATGGCTACACCTTC
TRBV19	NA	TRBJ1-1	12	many	CASSEIGVRAFF	TGTGCCAGTAGTGAAATTGGTGTGAGGGCTTTCTTT
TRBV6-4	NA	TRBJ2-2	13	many	CASSRTNTGELFF	TGTGCCAGCAGTCGGACCAACACCGGGGAGCTGTTTTTT
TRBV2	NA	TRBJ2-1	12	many	CASSEGYNEQFF	TGTGCCAGCAGTGAGGGCTACAATGAGCAGTTCTTC
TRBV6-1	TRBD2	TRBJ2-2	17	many	CAGSGLAGGLNTGELFF	TGTGCCGGGTCGGGACTAGCGGGAGGCCTGAACACCGGGGAGCTGTTTTTT
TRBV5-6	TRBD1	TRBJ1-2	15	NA	CASSLRQGGNYGYTF	TGTGCCAGCAGCTTGCGACAGGGGGGAAACTATGGCTACACCTTC
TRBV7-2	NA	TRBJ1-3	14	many	CASSPKDSGNTIYF	TGTGCCAGCAGCCCAAAGGACTCTGGAAACACCATATATTTT
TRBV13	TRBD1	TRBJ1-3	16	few	CASSLAGTVDVGTIYF	TGTGCCAGCAGCCTGGCCGGGACAGTCGATGTGGGCACCATATATTTT
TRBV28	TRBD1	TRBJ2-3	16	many	CASSLFGQGATDTQYF	TGTGCCAGCAGTTTATTCGGACAGGGGGCCACAGATACGCAGTATTTT
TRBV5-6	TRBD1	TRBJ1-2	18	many	CASSDTPRTGGSVYGYTF	TGTGCCAGCAGCGATACCCCCCGGACAGGGGGTTCGGTCTATGGCTACACCTTC
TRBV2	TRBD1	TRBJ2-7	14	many	CASSFRTGRFEQYF	TGTGCCAGCAGTTTTCGGACAGGGCGTTTCGAGCAGTACTTC
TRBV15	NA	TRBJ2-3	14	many	CATTRDRNTDTQYF	TGTGCCACCACCCGAGACCGAAACACAGATACGCAGTATTTT
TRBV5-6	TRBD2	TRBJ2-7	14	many	CASSLGGRAHEQYF	TGTGCCAGCAGTTTAGGAGGGAGGGCGCACGAGCAGTACTTC
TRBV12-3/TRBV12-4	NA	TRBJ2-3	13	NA	CASSFLSPDTQYF	TGTGCCAGCAGTTTTTTATCTCCGGATACGCAGTATTTT
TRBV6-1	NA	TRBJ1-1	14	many	CASSEGGPGTEAFF	TGTGCCAGCAGTGAGGGGGGGCCGGGGACTGAAGCTTTCTTT
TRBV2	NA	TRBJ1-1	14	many	CASSESLGGTEAFF	TGTGCCAGCAGTGAATCCCTTGGAGGGACTGAAGCTTTCTTT
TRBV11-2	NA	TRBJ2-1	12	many	CASSFTNNEQFF	TGTGCCAGCAGCTTCACGAACAATGAGCAGTTCTTC
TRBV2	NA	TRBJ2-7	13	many	CASSGSGGGEQYF	TGTGCCAGCAGTGGGAGCGGCGGTGGCGAGCAGTACTTC
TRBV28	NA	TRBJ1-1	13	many	CASSPGVATEAFF	TGTGCCAGCAGTCCAGGGGTGGCCACTGAAGCTTTCTTT
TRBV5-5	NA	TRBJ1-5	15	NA	CASSLGGHSNQPQHF	TGTGCCAGCAGCCTGGGGGGGCATAGCAATCAGCCCCAGCATTTT
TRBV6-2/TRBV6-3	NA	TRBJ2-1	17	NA	CASSYSYRDWQGGEQFF	TGTGCCAGCAGTTACAGCTACCGGGACTGGCAGGGGGGTGAGCAGTTCTTC
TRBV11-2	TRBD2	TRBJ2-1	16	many	CASSSGPSGGAAEQFF	TGTGCCAGCAGCTCCGGCCCCAGCGGGGGGGCGGCTGAGCAGTTCTTC
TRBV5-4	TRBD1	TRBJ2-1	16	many	CASSLGQASSYNEQFF	TGTGCCAGCAGCCTCGGACAGGCGAGCTCCTACAATGAGCAGTTCTTC
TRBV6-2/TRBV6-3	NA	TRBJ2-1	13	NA	CASSNRDHNEQFF	TGTGCCAGCAGTAACCGGGACCACAATGAGCAGTTCTTC
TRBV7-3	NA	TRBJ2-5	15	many	CASSEGRGYNGTQYF	TGTGCCAGCAGCGAGGGTCGGGGGTATAACGGGACCCAGTACTTC
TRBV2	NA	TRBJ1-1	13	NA	CASSNLQNTEAFF	TGTGCCAGCAGTAACCTACAGAACACTGAAGCTTTCTTT
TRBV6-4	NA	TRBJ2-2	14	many	CASSPDTYTGELFF	TGTGCCAGCAGCCCAGACACGTACACCGGGGAGCTGTTTTTT
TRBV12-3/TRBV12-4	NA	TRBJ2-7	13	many	CASSLQVSYEQYF	TGTGCCAGCAGTTTGCAGGTCTCCTACGAGCAGTACTTC
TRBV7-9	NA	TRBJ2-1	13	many	CASSLVDLAEQFF	TGTGCCAGCAGCTTAGTAGACCTAGCGGAGCAGTTCTTC
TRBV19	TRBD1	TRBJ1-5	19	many	CASSALRDRGQGSGQPQHF	TGTGCCAGTAGTGCTCTCCGGGACAGGGGGCAAGGGTCTGGTCAGCCCCAGCATTTT
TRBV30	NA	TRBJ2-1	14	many	CAWSATSRSNAQFF	TGTGCCTGGAGTGCCACTAGTCGTTCAAATGCGCAGTTCTTC
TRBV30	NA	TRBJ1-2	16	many	CAWSAERGDLNYGYTF	TGTGCCTGGAGTGCAGAACGGGGGGACCTTAACTATGGCTACACCTTC
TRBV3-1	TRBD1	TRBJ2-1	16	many	CASSRRGTASYNEQFF	TGTGCCAGCAGCCGACGAGGGACAGCCTCCTACAATGAGCAGTTCTTC
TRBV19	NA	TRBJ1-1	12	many	CATAAGSTEAFF	TGTGCCACCGCGGCAGGTTCTACTGAAGCTTTCTTT
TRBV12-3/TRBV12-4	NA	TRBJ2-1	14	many	CASSLLGGDSEQFF	TGTGCCAGCAGTTTATTAGGGGGGGACAGCGAGCAGTTCTTC
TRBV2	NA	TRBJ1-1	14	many	CASSRTLMNTEAFF	TGTGCCAGCAGCAGGACATTAATGAACACTGAAGCTTTCTTT
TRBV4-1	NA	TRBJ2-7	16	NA	CASSHPKGERKLEQYF	TGCGCCAGCAGCCATCCCAAGGGGGAGAGGAAGCTCGAGCAGTACTTC
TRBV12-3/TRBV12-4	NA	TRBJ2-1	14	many	CASSLGGVYNEQFF	TGTGCCAGCAGTTTAGGCGGGGTATACAATGAGCAGTTCTTC
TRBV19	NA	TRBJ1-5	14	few	CASSTRGDHQPQHF	TGTGCCAGTAGTACCAGGGGAGATCATCAGCCCCAGCATTTT
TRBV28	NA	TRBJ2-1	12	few	CASSSVRYEQFF	TGTGCCAGCAGCTCAGTGAGGTATGAGCAGTTCTTC
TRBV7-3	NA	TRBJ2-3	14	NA	CASSTGGRTDTQYF	TGTGCCAGCAGCACGGGGGGCCGGACAGATACGCAGTATTTT
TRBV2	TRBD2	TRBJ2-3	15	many	CASSPSGRLRDTQYF	TGTGCCAGCAGCCCTAGCGGGAGGTTAAGGGATACGCAGTATTTT